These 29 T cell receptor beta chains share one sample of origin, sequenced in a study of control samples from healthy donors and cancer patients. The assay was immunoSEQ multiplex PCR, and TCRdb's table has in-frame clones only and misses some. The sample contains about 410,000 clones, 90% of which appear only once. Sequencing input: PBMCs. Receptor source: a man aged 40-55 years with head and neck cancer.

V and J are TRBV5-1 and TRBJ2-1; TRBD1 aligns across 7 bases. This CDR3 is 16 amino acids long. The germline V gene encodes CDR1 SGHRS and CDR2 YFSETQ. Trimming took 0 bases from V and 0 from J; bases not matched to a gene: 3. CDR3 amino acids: CASSLEGAYSYNEQFF. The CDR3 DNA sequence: TGCGCCAGCAGCTTGGAGGGGGCCTACTCCTACAATGAGCAGTTCTTC.

CDR3 in DNA: TGTGCCAGCAGCGTAGCAGGGGGGTTGTTTGAGCAGTTCTTC. Translated: CASSVAGGLFEQFF. This rearrangement joins TRBV9 to TRBJ2-1; TRBD1 is a possible D gene (7 bases). In germline, CDR1 is SGDLS, CDR2 YYNGEE. CDR3 length equals 14 residues. V was cut by 0 bases and J by 9 bases, with 13 bases left in between.

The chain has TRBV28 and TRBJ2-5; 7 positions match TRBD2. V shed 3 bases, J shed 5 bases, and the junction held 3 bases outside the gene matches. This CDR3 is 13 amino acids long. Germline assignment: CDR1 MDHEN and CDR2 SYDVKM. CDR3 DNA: TGTGCCAGCAGTTTTGTGGGGGGGGAGACCCAGTACTTC. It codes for CASSFVGGETQYF. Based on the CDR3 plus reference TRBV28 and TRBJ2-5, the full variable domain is DVKVTQSSRYLVKRTGEKVFLECVQDMDHENMFWYRQDPGLGLRLIYFSYDVKMKEKGDIPEGYSVSREKKERFSLILESASTNQTSMYLCASSFVGGETQYFGPGTRLLVL.

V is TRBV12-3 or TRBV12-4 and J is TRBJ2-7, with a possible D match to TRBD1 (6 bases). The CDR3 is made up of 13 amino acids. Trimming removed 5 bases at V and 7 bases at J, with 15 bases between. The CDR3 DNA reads TGTGCCAGCAGTGCTTCACAGGGTGGGGAGCAGTACTTC. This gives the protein CASSASQGGEQYF.

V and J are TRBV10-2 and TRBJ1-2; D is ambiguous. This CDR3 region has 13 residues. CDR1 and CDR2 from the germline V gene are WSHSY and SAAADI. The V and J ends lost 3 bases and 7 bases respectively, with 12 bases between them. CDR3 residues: CASSEVGFGGYTF. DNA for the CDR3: TGCGCCAGCAGTGAAGTGGGGTTCGGTGGCTACACCTTC.

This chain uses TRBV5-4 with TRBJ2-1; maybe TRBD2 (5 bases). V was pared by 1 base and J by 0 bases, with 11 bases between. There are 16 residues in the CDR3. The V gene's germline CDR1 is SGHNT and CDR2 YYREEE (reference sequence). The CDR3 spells CASSLSWESSYNEQFF. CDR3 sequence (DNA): TGTGCCAGCAGCTTGTCTTGGGAGAGCTCCTACAATGAGCAGTTCTTC.

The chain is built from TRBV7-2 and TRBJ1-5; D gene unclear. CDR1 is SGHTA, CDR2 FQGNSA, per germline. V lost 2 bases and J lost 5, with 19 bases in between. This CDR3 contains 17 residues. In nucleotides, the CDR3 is TGTGCCAGCAGCTTAAGGCTTACCCGGGATATGGATCAGCCCCAGCATTTT. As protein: CASSLRLTRDMDQPQHF.

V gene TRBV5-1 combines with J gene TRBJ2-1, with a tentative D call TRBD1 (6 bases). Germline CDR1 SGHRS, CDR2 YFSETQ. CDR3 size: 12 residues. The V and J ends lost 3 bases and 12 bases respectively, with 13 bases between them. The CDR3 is CASSSNRVAQFF. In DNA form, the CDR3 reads TGCGCCAGCAGCTCCAACAGGGTCGCGCAGTTCTTC.

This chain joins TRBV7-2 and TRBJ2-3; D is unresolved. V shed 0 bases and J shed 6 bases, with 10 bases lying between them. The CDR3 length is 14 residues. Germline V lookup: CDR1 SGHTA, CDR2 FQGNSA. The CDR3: CASSLAMASDTQYF. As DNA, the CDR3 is TGTGCCAGCAGCTTAGCGATGGCATCCGATACGCAGTATTTT.

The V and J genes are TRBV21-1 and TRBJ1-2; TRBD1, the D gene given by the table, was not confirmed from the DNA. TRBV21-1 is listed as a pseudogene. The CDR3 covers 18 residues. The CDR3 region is CASSKNPLGRAVPYGYTF. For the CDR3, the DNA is TGTGCCAGCAGCAAAAACCCCTTGGGCAGGGCCGTACCTTATGGCTACACCTTC.

CDR3 region: CASSLGDSRSVVTEAFF. The CDR3 DNA sequence: TGTGCCAGCAGCTTGGGGGACAGCAGATCCGTGGTCACTGAAGCTTTCTTT. The V gene is TRBV5-6, the J gene TRBJ1-1; 7 nucleotides match TRBD1. Trimming at V came to 0 bases and at J to 4 bases, leaving 12 bases not matched to a gene. The CDR3 covers 17 residues. The germline V gene encodes CDR1 SGHDT and CDR2 YYEEEE.

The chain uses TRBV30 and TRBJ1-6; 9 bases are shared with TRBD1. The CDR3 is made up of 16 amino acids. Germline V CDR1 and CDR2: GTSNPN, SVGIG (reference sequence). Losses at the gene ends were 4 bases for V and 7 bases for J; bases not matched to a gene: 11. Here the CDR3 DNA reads TGTGCCTGGAAGACATGGACAGGGGCTGAGAATTCACCCCTCCACTTT. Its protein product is CAWKTWTGAENSPLHF.

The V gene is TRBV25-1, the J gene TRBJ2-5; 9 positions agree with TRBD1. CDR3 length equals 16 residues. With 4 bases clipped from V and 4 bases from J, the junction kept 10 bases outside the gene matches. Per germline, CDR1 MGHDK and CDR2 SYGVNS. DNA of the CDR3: TGTGCCAGCAGTGTCCCGACCCCGACAGGGGGAGAGACCCAGTACTTC. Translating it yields CASSVPTPTGGETQYF.

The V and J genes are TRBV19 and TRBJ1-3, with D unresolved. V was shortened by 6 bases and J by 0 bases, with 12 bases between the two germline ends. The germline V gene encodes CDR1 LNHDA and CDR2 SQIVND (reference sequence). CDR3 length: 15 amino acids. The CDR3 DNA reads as TGTGCCAGTAGCCTACGGGCCACCTCTGGAAACACCATATATTTT. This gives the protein CASSLRATSGNTIYF.

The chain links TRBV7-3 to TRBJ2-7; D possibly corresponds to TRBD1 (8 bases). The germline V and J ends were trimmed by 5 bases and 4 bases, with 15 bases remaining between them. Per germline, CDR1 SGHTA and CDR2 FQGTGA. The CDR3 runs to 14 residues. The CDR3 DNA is TGTGCCAGCAGCACAACAGGGGGGGATTACGAGCAGTACTTC. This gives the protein CASSTTGGDYEQYF. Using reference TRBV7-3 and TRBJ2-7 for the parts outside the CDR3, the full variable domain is GAGVSQTPSNKVTEKGKYVELRCDPISGHTALYWYRQSLGQGPEFLIYFQGTGAADDSGLPNDRFFAVRPEGSVSTLKIQRTERGDSAVYLCASSTTGGDYEQYFGPGTRLTVT.

CDR3 sequence: CASRQQLSSQETQYF. The CDR3, as DNA: TGTGCCAGCAGACAGCAACTATCAAGCCAAGAGACCCAGTACTTC. V is TRBV18 and J is TRBJ2-5; weak D call: TRBD1 (5 bases). The CDR3 spans 15 residues. V was shortened by 8 bases and J by 1 base, with 17 bases between the two germline ends. Germline V CDR1 and CDR2: KGHSH, LQKENI.

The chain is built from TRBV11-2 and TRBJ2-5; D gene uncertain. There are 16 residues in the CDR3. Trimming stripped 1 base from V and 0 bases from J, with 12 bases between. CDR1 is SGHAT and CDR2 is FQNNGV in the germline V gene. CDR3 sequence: CASSLAGLEYQETQYF. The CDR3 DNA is TGTGCCAGCAGCTTAGCGGGTCTAGAATACCAAGAGACCCAGTACTTC.

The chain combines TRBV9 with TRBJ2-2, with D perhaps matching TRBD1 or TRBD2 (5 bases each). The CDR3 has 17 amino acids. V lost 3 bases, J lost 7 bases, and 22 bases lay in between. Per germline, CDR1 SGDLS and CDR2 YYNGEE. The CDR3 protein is CASSAQGSRAGIGELFF. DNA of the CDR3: TGTGCCAGCAGCGCTCAGGGATCCCGGGCGGGCATCGGGGAGCTGTTTTTT. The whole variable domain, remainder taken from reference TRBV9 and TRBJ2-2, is DSGVTQTPKHLITATGQRVTLRCSPRSGDLSVYWYQQSLDQGLQFLIQYYNGEERAKGNILERFSAQQFPDLHSELNLSSLELGDSALYFCASSAQGSRAGIGELFFGEGSRLTVL.

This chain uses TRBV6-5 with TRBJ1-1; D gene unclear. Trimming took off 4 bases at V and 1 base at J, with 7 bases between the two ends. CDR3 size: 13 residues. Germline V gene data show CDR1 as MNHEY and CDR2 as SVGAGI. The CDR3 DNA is TGTGCCAGCAGTTTCAGGCCGAACACTGAAGCTTTCTTT. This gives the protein CASSFRPNTEAFF.

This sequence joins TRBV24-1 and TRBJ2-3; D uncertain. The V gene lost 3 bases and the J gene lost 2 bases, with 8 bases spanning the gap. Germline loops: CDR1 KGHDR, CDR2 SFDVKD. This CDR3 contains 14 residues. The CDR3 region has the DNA TGTGCCACCAGTGATCCCACGTCCACAGATACGCAGTATTTT. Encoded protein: CATSDPTSTDTQYF.

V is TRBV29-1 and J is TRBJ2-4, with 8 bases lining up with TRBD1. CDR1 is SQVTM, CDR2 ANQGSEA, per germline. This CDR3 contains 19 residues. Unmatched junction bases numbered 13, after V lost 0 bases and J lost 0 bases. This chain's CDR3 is CSVEDRGVGQVVAKNIQYF. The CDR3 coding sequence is TGCAGCGTTGAAGATCGAGGAGTGGGACAGGTAGTAGCCAAAAACATTCAGTACTTC.

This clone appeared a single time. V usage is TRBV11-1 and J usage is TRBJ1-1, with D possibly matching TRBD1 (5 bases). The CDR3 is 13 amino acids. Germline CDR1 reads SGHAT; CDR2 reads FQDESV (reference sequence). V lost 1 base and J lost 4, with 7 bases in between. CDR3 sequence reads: CASSLVRGTEAFF. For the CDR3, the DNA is TGTGCCAGCAGCTTAGTGAGGGGCACTGAAGCTTTCTTT.

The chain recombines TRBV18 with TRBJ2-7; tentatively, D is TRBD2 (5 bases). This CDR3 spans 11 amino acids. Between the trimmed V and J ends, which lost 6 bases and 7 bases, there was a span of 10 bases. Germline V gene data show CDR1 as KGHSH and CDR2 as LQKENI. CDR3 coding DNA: TGTGCCAGCTCCCCGGGGAAGGAGCAGTACTTC. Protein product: CASSPGKEQYF.

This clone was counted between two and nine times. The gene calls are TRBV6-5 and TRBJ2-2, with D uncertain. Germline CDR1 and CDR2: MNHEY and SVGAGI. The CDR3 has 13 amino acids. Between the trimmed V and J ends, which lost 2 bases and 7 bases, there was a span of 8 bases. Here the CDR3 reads CASSYPRNGELFF. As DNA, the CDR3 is TGTGCCAGCAGTTACCCCAGGAACGGGGAGCTGTTTTTT.

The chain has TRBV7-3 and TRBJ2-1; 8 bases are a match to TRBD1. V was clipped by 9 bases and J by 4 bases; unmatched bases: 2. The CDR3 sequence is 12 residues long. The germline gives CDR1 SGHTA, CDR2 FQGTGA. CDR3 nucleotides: TGTGCCAGTGGGACAGGATACAATGAGCAGTTCTTC. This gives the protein CASGTGYNEQFF.

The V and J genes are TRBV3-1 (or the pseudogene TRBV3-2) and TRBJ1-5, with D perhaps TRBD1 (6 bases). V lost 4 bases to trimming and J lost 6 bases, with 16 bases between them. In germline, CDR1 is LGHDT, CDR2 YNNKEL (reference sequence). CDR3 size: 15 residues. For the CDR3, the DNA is TGTGCCAGCAGCCCAGGGGCAGGGCTAGGTCAGCCCCAGCATTTT. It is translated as CASSPGAGLGQPQHF.

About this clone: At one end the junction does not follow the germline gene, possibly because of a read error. This CDR3 reads CAGSQGRGRGVAFF. The CDR3 DNA sequence: TGTGCCGGCAGCCAAGGCAGGGGGCGCGGGGTAGCTTTCTTT. This chain connects TRBV4-2 to TRBJ1-1; TRBD1 aligns across 8 bases. This CDR3 region has 14 residues. Germline-derived CDR1 and CDR2 are LGHNA and YNFKEQ.

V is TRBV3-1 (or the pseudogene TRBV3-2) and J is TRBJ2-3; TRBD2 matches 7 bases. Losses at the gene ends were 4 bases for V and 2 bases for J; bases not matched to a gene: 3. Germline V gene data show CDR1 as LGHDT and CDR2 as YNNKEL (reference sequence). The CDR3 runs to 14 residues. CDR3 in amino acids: CASSRDYNTDTQYF. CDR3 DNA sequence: TGTGCCAGCAGCCGGGACTATAACACAGATACGCAGTATTTT.

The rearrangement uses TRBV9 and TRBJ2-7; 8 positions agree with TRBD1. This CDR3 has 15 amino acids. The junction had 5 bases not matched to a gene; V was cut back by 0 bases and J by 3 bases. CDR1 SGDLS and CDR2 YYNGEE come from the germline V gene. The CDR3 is CASSVGHRGSYEQYF. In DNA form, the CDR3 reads TGTGCCAGCAGCGTAGGGCACAGGGGGAGCTACGAGCAGTACTTC.